One TCR beta chain is described in this entry. The sample belongs to a study of blood T cell repertoires in COVID-19. Study details: The analysed material was cDNA or gDNA that came from T cells, B-cell-depleted T cells, or PBMCs.

Trimming removed 7 bases at V and 4 bases at J, with 13 bases between. The germline V gene has CDR1 LNHDA and CDR2 SQIVND (reference sequence). This CDR3 comprises 14 residues. Under the authors' procedure: By means of reference gene primer amplification, nucleated cell counts were estimated. The data were produced by immunoSEQ multiplex PCR, yet TCRdb's version contains in-frame clones alone and is incomplete. V and J calls plus clone size are reproduced from that table; the DNA served to infer D and trimming. This sample has just over 250,000 clones, with roughly nine tenths found just once. This TCR came from a man aged 35 to 55 who had recovered from COVID-19. The genes are TRBV19 and TRBJ2-2; possibly TRBD1 for D (6 bases). The sample comprised peripheral blood. The DNA of the CDR3 is TGTGCCAGTACTCAAGGGACATTCACCGGGGAGCTGTTTTTT. Translation gives CASTQGTFTGELFF.